Listed below are T cell receptor beta chains from one sample, sequenced in a study of CD8 T cells in Susac syndrome. MiXCR was run by TCRdb on the immunoSEQ multiplex PCR reads, yielding one entry per CDR3 protein. In the table there are some 170,000 distinct CDR3 sequences, roughly 94% of which are singletons. The material sequenced was CD4+ T cells from PBMCs. These receptors all stem from a human donor with Susac syndrome. The CDR3 runs from the conserved cysteine through the conserved F or W. Each record gives: D gene, clone size, J gene, V gene, CDR3 protein, CDR3 DNA. A D gene is named only where the DNA matches it firmly. The size entry is marked missing in some rows and otherwise reads once, few, many or a size class.

. | . | TRBJ2-5 | TRBV7-2 | CASSPGHKETQYF | TGTGCCAGCAGCCCGGGACATAAAGAGACCCAGTACTTC
TRBD1 | . | TRBJ2-1 | TRBV6-1 | CASSELVGTGYYNEQFF | TGTGCCAGCAGTGAATTAGTTGGGACAGGTTACTACAATGAGCAGTTCTTC
. | . | TRBJ2-7 | TRBV30 | CAWSVQPYEQYF | TGTGCCTGGAGTGTACAGCCCTACGAGCAGTACTTC
. | . | TRBJ2-5 | TRBV5-1 | CASSLIGSQETQYF | TGCGCCAGCAGCTTGATTGGGAGCCAAGAGACCCAGTACTTC
. | . | TRBJ1-2 | TRBV30 | CAWSVSTSYGYTF | TGTGCCTGGAGTGTATCCACTTCCTATGGCTACACCTTC
. | few | TRBJ1-1 | TRBV29-1 | CSVGQGITEAFF | TGCAGCGTTGGTCAGGGAATAACTGAAGCTTTCTTT
. | . | TRBJ1-1 | TRBV18 | CASSPSGGGSEAFF | TGTGCCAGCTCACCTTCCGGTGGAGGGAGTGAAGCTTTCTTT
TRBD1 | . | TRBJ2-7 | TRBV28 | CASSQWDSSYEQYF | TGTGCCAGCAGTCAGTGGGACAGCTCCTACGAGCAGTACTTC
. | . | TRBJ2-7 | TRBV28 | CASRYRGLSYEQYF | TGTGCCAGCAGGTACCGGGGACTCTCCTACGAGCAGTACTTC
. | . | TRBJ1-2 | TRBV7-2 | CASSVRDVYGYTF | TGTGCCAGCAGCGTCAGAGACGTCTATGGCTACACCTTC
TRBD2 | . | TRBJ2-5 | TRBV20-1 | CSAHSLAGETQYF | TGCAGTGCTCATTCACTAGCGGGCGAGACCCAGTACTTC
TRBD1 | . | TRBJ2-7 | TRBV5-1 | CASSSRDRGFYEQYF | TGCGCCAGCAGCTCCCGGGACAGGGGGTTCTACGAGCAGTACTTC
. | . | TRBJ1-1 | TRBV3-1 | CASSHNRNTEAFF | TGTGCCAGCAGCCATAATCGGAACACTGAAGCTTTCTTT
TRBD1 | . | TRBJ1-1 | TRBV3-1 | CASSPGQRSEAFF | TGTGCCAGCAGCCCGGGACAGCGTAGTGAAGCTTTCTTT
. | . | TRBJ2-1 | TRBV19 | CASSISVINEQFF | TGTGCCAGTAGTATTAGTGTCATCAATGAGCAGTTCTTC
TRBD1 | . | TRBJ2-7 | TRBV20-1 | CSASQGASTYEQYF | TGCAGTGCTAGTCAGGGGGCGTCTACTTACGAGCAGTACTTC
TRBD1 | . | TRBJ1-1 | TRBV28 | CASSRQGFTEAFF | TGTGCCAGCAGCAGACAGGGATTCACTGAAGCTTTCTTT
TRBD2 | . | TRBJ2-2 | TRBV3-1 | CASSHVTSGAGGELFF | TGTGCCAGCAGCCACGTTACTAGCGGCGCAGGCGGGGAGCTGTTTTTT
TRBD1 | . | TRBJ1-2 | TRBV2 | CASSTTGNYGYTF | TGTGCCAGCAGTACGACAGGGAACTATGGCTACACCTTC
. | . | TRBJ2-1 | TRBV20-1 | CSAKPGSVF | TGCAGTGCTAAGCCAGGGAGCGTCTTC
. | once | TRBJ2-4 | TRBV30 | CAWSRGQEENIQYF | TGTGCCTGGAGTCGTGGGCAGGAAGAAAACATTCAGTACTTC